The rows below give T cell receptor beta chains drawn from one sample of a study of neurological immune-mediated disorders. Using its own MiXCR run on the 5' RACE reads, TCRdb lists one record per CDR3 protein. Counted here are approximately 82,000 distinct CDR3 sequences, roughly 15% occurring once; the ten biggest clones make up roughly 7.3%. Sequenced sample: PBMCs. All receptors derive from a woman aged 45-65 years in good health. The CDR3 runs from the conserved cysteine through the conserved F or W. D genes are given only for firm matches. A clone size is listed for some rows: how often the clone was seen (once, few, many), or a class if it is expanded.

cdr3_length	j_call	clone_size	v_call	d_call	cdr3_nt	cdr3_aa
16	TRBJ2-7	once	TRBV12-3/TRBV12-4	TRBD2	TGTGCCAGCACCCCCAAGGGACTAGCGGTTTCCTACGAGCAGTACTTC	CASTPKGLAVSYEQYF
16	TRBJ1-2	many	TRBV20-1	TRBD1	TGCAGTGCTAGAGATCGGGGGACAGGGGGCATTTATGGCTACACCTTC	CSARDRGTGGIYGYTF
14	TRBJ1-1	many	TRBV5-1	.	TGCGCCAGCAGCGGGGACCCCGGGGGAACTGAAGCTTTCTTT	CASSGDPGGTEAFF
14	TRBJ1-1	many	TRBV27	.	TGTGCCAGCAGTTTAAGGGGCTGGGAAACTGAAGCTTTCTTT	CASSLRGWETEAFF
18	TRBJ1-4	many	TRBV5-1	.	TGCGCCAGCAGCGACGGATCTTGGGGAGGAGGAACTAATGAAAAACTGTTTTTT	CASSDGSWGGGTNEKLFF
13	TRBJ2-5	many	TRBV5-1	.	TGCGCCAGCAGCTTGAATACCCCGGAGACCCAGTACTTC	CASSLNTPETQYF
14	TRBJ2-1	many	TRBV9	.	TGTGCCAGCAGCGTCGGGACGCGCTACAATGAGCAGTTCTTC	CASSVGTRYNEQFF
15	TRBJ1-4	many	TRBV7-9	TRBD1	TGTGCCAGCAGCTTTGGGGACAGTCGTAATGAAAAACTGTTTTTT	CASSFGDSRNEKLFF
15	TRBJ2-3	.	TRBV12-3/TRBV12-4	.	TGTGCCAGCAGTTCACGGGACACCTCCACAGATACGCAGTATTTC	CASSSRDTSTDTQYF
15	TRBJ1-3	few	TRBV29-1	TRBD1	TGCAGCGCCGGACAGGGGGCGACCTCTGGAAACACCATATATTTT	CSAGQGATSGNTIYF